One sample yielded the 10 T cell receptor beta chains listed below, sequenced in a study of CD8+ T cells in alopecia areata. The sequencing template was cDNA reverse transcribed from extracted RNA. Clones were sequenced by immunoSEQ multiplex PCR, and TCRdb holds only the in-frame ones, with some missing. In the table there are some 200,000 clones, roughly three fifths of which are singletons. The material sequenced was CD8+ T cells sorted from blood. The receptors were sampled from a human donor in good health.

This clone was recorded a few times. The genes are TRBV5-1 and TRBJ1-1; possibly TRBD1 for D (6 bases). CDR3 length equals 16 residues. The V end was cut by 3 bases, the J end by 1 base, with 16 bases between. Germline V CDR1 and CDR2: SGHRS, YFSETQ. This CDR3 is CASSWEYRVENTEAFF. The CDR3 nucleotides are TGCGCCAGCAGCTGGGAATACAGGGTGGAGAACACTGAAGCTTTCTTT.

The genes are TRBV9 and TRBJ2-1; TRBD1 matches at 7 bases. V lost 4 bases to trimming and J lost 7 bases; unmatched junction nucleotides: 2. This CDR3 contains 12 residues. Germline CDR1 SGDLS, CDR2 YYNGEE. The DNA for the CDR3 is TGTGCCAGCAGCAGGGGGCGGAATGAGCAGTTCTTC. This codes for CASSRGRNEQFF.

The chain employs TRBV27 and TRBJ1-2; 8 positions agree with TRBD1. J gave up 4 bases and V 6 bases, and 10 bases lay outside the gene matches. The CDR3 length is 15 residues. CDR1 is MNHEY and CDR2 is SMNVEV in the germline V gene (reference sequence). The CDR3 DNA reads TGTGCCAGCAGCTGGGGAACCGGACAGGGCTATGGCTACACCTTC. Its protein is CASSWGTGQGYGYTF.

The chain employs TRBV6-5 and TRBJ2-1; D is undetermined. The ends were cut back, 0 bases at V and 3 bases at J, with 6 bases in the middle. The CDR3 loop spans 14 amino acids. CDR1 is MNHEY and CDR2 is SVGAGI in the germline V gene. The chain's CDR3 is CASSYSSDYNEQFF. CDR3 nucleotides: TGTGCCAGCAGTTACTCTTCGGACTACAATGAGCAGTTCTTC.

This rearrangement joins TRBV29-1 to TRBJ2-7; 11 bases are a match to TRBD1. Germline V gene lookup returns CDR1 SQVTM and CDR2 ANQGSEA. V trimming: 4 bases; J trimming: 6 bases; junction bases outside the gene matches: 8. The CDR3 contains 14 residues. The chain's CDR3 is CSVGIGTGGREQYF. The DNA for the CDR3 is TGCAGCGTTGGTATCGGGACAGGGGGTCGCGAGCAGTACTTC.

This sequence joins TRBV19 and TRBJ1-1; 9 nucleotides line up with TRBD1. J gave up 5 bases and V 4 bases, and 5 bases lay outside the gene matches. The CDR3 runs 14 residues. Germline-derived CDR1 and CDR2 are LNHDA and SQIVND (reference sequence). Here the CDR3 DNA reads TGTGCCAGTAGTACCGGACAGGGGCTGACTGAAGCTTTCTTT. This encodes CASSTGQGLTEAFF.

The chain links TRBV27 to TRBJ2-2; D perhaps matches TRBD1 (6 bases). Germline V gives CDR1 MNHEY, CDR2 SMNVEV (reference sequence). CDR3 length: 16 residues. Trimming removed 6 bases from V and 9 bases from J, with 23 bases in between. This CDR3 is CASSLPNRAGAWELFF. Here the CDR3 DNA reads TGTGCCAGCAGCCTCCCAAACAGGGCAGGAGCCTGGGAGCTGTTTTTT.

The rearrangement uses TRBV13 and TRBJ2-7, with D maybe TRBD2 (6 bases). Germline V lookup: CDR1 PRHDT, CDR2 FYEKMQ (reference sequence). The CDR3 length is 11 residues. V lost 6 bases and J 7 bases, leaving 10 bases between the germline ends. In DNA, the CDR3 is TGTGCCAGCAGTGGAGGGCGTGAGCAGTACTTC. It codes for CASSGGREQYF.

The V call is TRBV30, the J call TRBJ1-6; 8 nucleotides match TRBD1. The CDR3 is 14 residues long. The germline gives CDR1 GTSNPN, CDR2 SVGIG (reference sequence). With 8 bases clipped from V and 8 bases from J, the junction kept 11 bases outside the gene matches. The CDR3 loop reads CALQQGAGYSPLHF. Here the CDR3 DNA reads TGTGCCCTCCAGCAGGGGGCGGGTTATTCACCCCTCCACTTT. Supplemented by reference TRBV30 and TRBJ1-6, the full variable domain reads SQTIHQWPATLVQPVGSPLSLECTVEGTSNPNLYWYRQAAGRGLQLLFYSVGIGQISSEVPQNLSASRPQDRQFILSSKKLLLSDSGFYLCALQQGAGYSPLHFGNGTRLTVT.

This chain uses TRBV7-8 with TRBJ2-7; D is ambiguous. This CDR3 region has 13 residues. Germline lookup yields CDR1 SGHVS and CDR2 FQNEAQ. V was cut by 5 bases and J by 3 bases, with 11 bases left in between. CDR3 bases: TGTGCCAGCAGCCCTCGACCCGACTACGAGCAGTACTTC. Translating it yields CASSPRPDYEQYF.